The text below deals with one T cell receptor (beta chain). Which antigen it targets is not known. One base away there is no much larger clone; base qualities are not given. The sample is drawn from a study of graft-versus-host responses after intestinal transplantation (dated by TCRdb to the early 2020s). Regarding the study in general: Recipients received multivisceral, liver-intestinal, or isolated intestinal transplants. Instead of going to the commercial service, samples from three later patients were sequenced in-house on an Illumina MiSeq and processed with MiXCR. After intestinal transplantation, graft-versus-host and host-versus-graft alloreactive T cell clones in the graft, circulation and bone marrow were tracked using bulk TCR-beta CDR3 sequencing. Donor T cell macrochimerism was defined as a peak of at least 4% donor T cells among recipient peripheral blood mononuclear cells. Alloreactive clones were identified by sequencing pre-transplant mixed lymphocyte reaction products and comparing them with unstimulated pre-transplant donor and recipient T cells. A cohort of about two dozen intestinal transplant recipients, including one retransplant, was enrolled, and a few patients lacking pretransplant specimens were excluded. Every recipient was given anti-thymocyte globulin induction, followed by about 3 years of maintenance tacrolimus and steroids.

In the first month after transplant, blood samples were collected up to 4 times, and after that at least monthly when available. Libraries were constructed by the immunoSEQ multiplex PCR assay. High-throughput TCR-beta CDR3 sequencing of genomic DNA from most patients was performed by Adaptive Biotechnologies. Per the original workflow: TCR sequencing data for roughly 17 patients were retrieved from Adaptive's ImmunoSEQ software; a few other patients were processed with MiXCR and VDJtools. CDR3 nucleotide sequences shared by donor and recipient were removed because the origin of these sequences could not be assigned. Alloreactive clones required at least 2-fold expansion over unstimulated cells and minimum CFSE-low frequency of 0.002% (template counts) or 0.001% (read counts). A clone was considered mappable if detected in the sequenced pre-transplant spleen, lymph node, or MLR CFSE-low populations of the donor or recipient. The cumulative frequency of alloreactive clones was calculated as a percentage of all sequences, weighted by copy number. TCRdb obtained this table from immuneACCESS and retained in-frame rearrangements with V and J assigned. These tables miss some clones; where compared with another copy, unresolved V genes account for less than half of the shortfall, and the remainder is unexplained. From that table come the V and J calls and clone size; the DNA was used to work out D and trimming. The sample table lists 75,000 to 100,000 clones, approximately 85% of them with a count of one. The ten largest clones represent over 1.1% of the sample.

What the authors observed across the whole study: The conclusions were limited by the relatively low number and heterogeneity of the intestinal transplant patients. In patients with donor T cell macrochimerism, the allografts had high GvH to HvG T cell clonal ratios. Early after transplant, peak levels of circulating GvH clones were associated with declines in HvG clones. GvH clones turned up in recipient bone marrow, with some appearing earlier in ileal mucosa or blood, a pattern consistent with an intestinal mucosal origin.

Including the terminal cysteine and phenylalanine, the CDR3 comprises 15 residues. The DNA shown is the 45-base CDR3, in frame from base 1. Via the germline V gene (reference sequence), CDR1 is MNHEY and CDR2 SMNVEV. The junction shows trimming of 6 bases on V and 3 bases on J, plus 15 bases between the germline ends. Here the chain combines TRBV27 and TRBJ1-5; a tentative D match to TRBD1 spans 5 bases. Sequences were derived from PBMCs, sampled 255 days after intestinal transplant. The TCR sequence derives from a human patient who received an intestinal transplant, so some T cells may come from the graft donor. CDR3 sequence: CASRTSGALNQPQHF. At the DNA level, the sequence is TGTGCCAGCAGGACCTCCGGGGCCCTCAATCAGCCCCAGCATTTT.